This TCR beta chain was obtained from a study of blood T cell repertoires in COVID-19. This clone was observed a single time. The repertoire was sequenced with immunoSEQ multiplex PCR; TCRdb's copy has only in-frame clones and lacks some. Altogether around 150,000 clones are present, about 79% being singletons, with the ten largest covering 2.5% to 3%. Sequences were obtained from PBMCs or T cells enriched from blood (not recorded which). This clonotype was obtained from a woman aged 50 to 65 who had recovered from COVID-19.

The CDR3, as DNA: TGTGCCAGCCAAAGAGCAGGGGGTTTCACCGGGGAGCTGTTTTTT. Translating gives CASQRAGGFTGELFF. The V call is TRBV28, the J call TRBJ2-2, with TRBD1 matching over 7 bases. The CDR3 totals 15 residues. Germline V gene data show CDR1 as MDHEN and CDR2 as SYDVKM. V trimming: 8 bases; J trimming: 4 bases; junction bases outside the gene matches: 10. Variable domain in full (rest from reference TRBV28 and TRBJ2-2): DVKVTQSSRYLVKRTGEKVFLECVQDMDHENMFWYRQDPGLGLRLIYFSYDVKMKEKGDIPEGYSVSREKKERFSLILESASTNQTSMYLCASQRAGGFTGELFFGEGSRLTVL.